Presented here are 17 T cell receptor beta chains from one specimen sequenced in a study of T-cell memory formation after mild COVID-19. TCRdb ran MiXCR on the 5' RACE reads and lists one entry per CDR3 protein. The sample lists roughly 220,000 distinct CDR3 sequences, 9.5% occurring once. Sequenced: PBMCs or a T cell subset sorted from them (not recorded which). The receptors originated from a man younger than 35 who had mild COVID-19 (a few samples of this study predate the infection). Cell type and time point are not known.

The CDR3, as DNA: TGTGCCAGCAGTTACTGGGCAGGGGAAGGCTACACCTTC. It yields the protein CASSYWAGEGYTF. The chain has TRBV6-5 and TRBJ1-2, with D possibly being TRBD1 (6 bases). Germline-derived CDR1 and CDR2 are MNHEY and SVGAGI. This CDR3 contains 13 residues. The germline V and J ends were trimmed by 1 base and 8 bases, with 11 bases remaining between them.

V gene TRBV29-1 combines with J gene TRBJ1-6; 9 bases align to TRBD1. The CDR3 contains 13 residues. Germline trimming cut 5 bases from V and 6 bases from J; bases unmatched to any gene: 2. Germline CDR1 and CDR2: SQVTM and ANQGSEA. The CDR3 bases are TGCAGCGTTTCGACAGGGGGTAATTCACCCCTCCACTTT. Translated: CSVSTGGNSPLHF.

The chain couples TRBV6-5 to TRBJ1-4; D perhaps matches TRBD1 (5 bases). V dropped 4 bases and J dropped 1 base, with 10 bases sitting between them. Germline CDR1 reads MNHEY; CDR2 reads SVGAGI. The CDR3 is 15 residues long. CDR3 nucleotide sequence: TGTGCCAGCAGTTTTTCCAGGGTAACTAATGAAAAACTGTTTTTT. Translation gives CASSFSRVTNEKLFF.

This clonotype was recorded many times. The V gene is TRBV7-6, the J gene TRBJ2-1; 7 bases map to TRBD2. Germline V gene data show CDR1 as SGHVS and CDR2 as FNYEAQ. This CDR3 is built from 16 residues. Unmatched junction bases numbered 7, after V lost 5 bases and J lost 0 bases. The CDR3 here is CASSDGGTSSYNEQFF. CDR3 nucleotides: TGTGCCAGCAGCGACGGGGGGACGAGCTCCTACAATGAGCAGTTCTTC. Based on the CDR3 plus reference TRBV7-6 and TRBJ2-1, the full variable domain is GAGVSQSPRYKVTKRGQDVALRCDPISGHVSLYWYRQALGQGPEFLTYFNYEAQQDKSGLPNDRFSAERPEGSISTLTIQRTEQRDSAMYRCASSDGGTSSYNEQFFGPGTRLTVL.

This clonotype has ten or more counts. CDR3: CASSLEGAAAEAFF. In nucleotides, the CDR3 is TGCGCCAGCAGCTTGGAGGGGGCGGCGGCTGAAGCTTTCTTT. The chain combines TRBV5-1 with TRBJ1-1, with 7 positions matching TRBD1. Germline V gene sequence: CDR1 SGHRS, CDR2 YFSETQ. V lost 0 bases and J lost 6; bases outside the gene matches: 5. The CDR3 spans 14 residues.

The chain combines TRBV7-2 with TRBJ2-7; TRBD1 agrees at 8 bases. V shed 1 base and J 6 bases; nucleotides not matched to a gene: 11. This CDR3 spans 16 amino acids. Germline CDR1 SGHTA, CDR2 FQGNSA. The CDR3 DNA follows: TGTGCCAGCAGCTTAGGCAGGGGGCGAGGCCCACTCGAGCAGTACGTC. Protein: CASSLGRGRGPLEQYV.

The genes are TRBV4-3 and TRBJ2-3; D perhaps matches TRBD1 (6 bases). Germline assignment: CDR1 LGHNA and CDR2 YSLEER. The CDR3 extends over 18 amino acids. Trimming pared 0 bases from V and 0 bases from J, leaving 16 bases between. CDR3 residues: CASSQEWVQGLSTDTQYF. DNA of the CDR3: TGCGCCAGCAGCCAAGAGTGGGTACAGGGCCTTAGCACAGATACGCAGTATTTT.

The chain couples TRBV6-5 to TRBJ2-3, with a weak D call TRBD1 (5 bases). V was trimmed by 2 bases and J by 3 bases, leaving 12 bases between them. The CDR3 consists of 15 residues. The germline V gene encodes CDR1 MNHEY and CDR2 SVGAGI. The CDR3 spells CASSYRGLGTDTQYF. CDR3 sequence (DNA): TGTGCCAGCAGTTACAGGGGATTGGGTACAGATACGCAGTATTTT.

This clonotype showed up many times. This chain connects TRBV6-5 to TRBJ2-5; 8 bases agree with TRBD1. In germline, CDR1 is MNHEY, CDR2 SVGAGI. There are 15 residues in the CDR3. The junction had 5 bases not matched to a gene; V was cut back by 0 bases and J by 5 bases. DNA of the CDR3: TGTGCCAGCAGTTACTCGACAGGGGCCAGGGAGACCCAGTACTTC. It codes for CASSYSTGARETQYF.

The V call is TRBV18, the J call TRBJ1-2; maybe TRBD1 (6 bases). The V gene lost 3 bases and the J gene lost 6 bases, with 11 bases spanning the gap. This CDR3 region has 13 residues. Per the germline V gene, CDR1 is KGHSH and CDR2 is LQKENI. Here the CDR3 DNA reads TGTGCCAGCTCACCGTGGCAGGGGAATGGCTACACCTTC. Translated, it gives CASSPWQGNGYTF.

This clonotype has only a few counts. The junction departs from germline at one end; a sequencing error may be responsible. This chain uses TRBV12-3 or TRBV12-4 with TRBJ2-3, with 10 bases identical to TRBD1. The CDR3 runs 14 residues. In DNA form, the CDR3 reads TGTGCCAGCAGGTTAGGGACAGGGGCAGATACGCAGTATTTT. Protein sequence: CASRLGTGADTQYF.

This clonotype was seen a handful of times. The gene calls are TRBV3-1 and TRBJ1-1, with 7 nucleotides matching TRBD1. The CDR3 is 15 residues long. V shed 4 bases, J shed 3 bases, and the junction held 8 bases outside the gene matches. The germline V gene encodes CDR1 LGHDT and CDR2 YNNKEL (reference sequence). This CDR3 is CASSRWDSRYTEAFF. CDR3 nucleotide sequence: TGTGCCAGCAGCCGTTGGGACAGCCGATACACTGAAGCTTTCTTT.

The chain uses TRBV5-6 and TRBJ1-5; D unclear. Trimming pared 4 bases from V and 6 bases from J, leaving 8 bases between. The CDR3 has 12 residues. Germline V gene data show CDR1 as SGHDT and CDR2 as YYEEEE. The CDR3 is CASSQGFQPQHF. The CDR3 region has the DNA TGTGCCAGCAGCCAAGGATTTCAGCCCCAGCATTTT. Supplemented by reference TRBV5-6 and TRBJ1-5, the full variable domain reads DAGVTQSPTHLIKTRGQQVTLRCSPKSGHDTVSWYQQALGQGPQFIFQYYEEEERQRGNFPDRFSGHQFPNYSSELNVNALLLGDSALYLCASSQGFQPQHFGDGTRLSIL.

This clonotype was seen repeatedly, ten times or more. The chain combines TRBV20-1 with TRBJ2-7; unclear D gene. The V end lost 0 bases, the J end lost 1 base, and 10 bases lay between the germline ends. The CDR3 totals 14 residues. Germline CDR1 and CDR2: DFQATT and SNEGSKA (reference sequence). The CDR3 DNA follows: TGCAGTGCTAGAGATCTCGGGTATTCCTACGAGCAGTACGTC. As protein: CSARDLGYSYEQYV.

Only a few counts were recorded for this clonotype. This chain joins TRBV7-3 and TRBJ2-3; possibly TRBD1 or TRBD2 for D (5 bases each). V was pared by 2 bases and J by 4 bases, with 19 bases between. The CDR3 has 17 amino acids. The germline V gene encodes CDR1 SGHTA and CDR2 FQGTGA. CDR3 sequence (DNA): TGTGCCAGCAGCTTAGGGGACGACGATTTAAACTCAGATACGCAGTATTTT. Its protein is CASSLGDDDLNSDTQYF.

This clonotype was detected only a few times. V is TRBV2 and J is TRBJ1-2; no clear D. The CDR3 consists of 14 residues. From germline, CDR1 is SNHLY and CDR2 FYNNEI. The germline V and J ends were trimmed by 6 bases and 7 bases, with 18 bases remaining between them. CDR3 sequence: CASRRVPVSGGYTF. DNA of the CDR3: TGTGCCAGCAGGCGAGTGCCCGTTTCGGGTGGCTACACCTTC.

The V and J genes are TRBV6-2 or TRBV6-3 and TRBJ1-5, with D hard to call. Germline-derived CDR1 and CDR2 are MNHEY and SVGEGT. The CDR3 has 12 amino acids. V lost 3 bases, J lost 7 bases, and 7 bases lay in between. Here the CDR3 reads CASSYPGQPQHF. DNA of the CDR3: TGTGCCAGCAGTTATCCGGGCCAGCCCCAGCATTTT.